Below, 9 T cell receptor beta chains from the same sample are listed, as sequenced in a study of cytomegalovirus exposure and HLA in healthy donors. With 60 Vbeta and 13 Jbeta primers, the PCR was carried out. Here immunoSEQ multiplex PCR was the method, and the copy in TCRdb shows in-frame clones only, minus some. This sample has around 200,000 clones, with 81% found just once. Sequences were obtained from PBMCs. The receptors were sampled from a middle-aged man in good health and CMV-seronegative.

The chain links TRBV29-1 to TRBJ2-2; possible D gene TRBD2, 6 bases. V was clipped by 0 bases and J by 3 bases, with 14 bases between them. Germline V gives CDR1 SQVTM, CDR2 ANQGSEA. The CDR3 runs 16 residues. As DNA, the CDR3 is TGCAGCGTTGAAGATCCGGGGGTTTCGGACACCGGGGAGCTGTTTTTT. Encoded protein: CSVEDPGVSDTGELFF.

The chain uses TRBV5-5 and TRBJ2-7; 9 bases agree with TRBD2. This CDR3 contains 14 residues. J was trimmed by 3 bases and V by 0 bases; bases with no gene match: 1. Germline CDR1 reads SGHKS; CDR2 reads YYEKEE (reference sequence). Here the CDR3 DNA reads TGTGCCAGCAGCTTGGTAGCGGGGGACTACGAGCAGTACTTC. This translates into CASSLVAGDYEQYF. The full variable domain, with the rest looked up from reference TRBV5-5 and TRBJ2-7, is DAGVTQSPTHLIKTRGQQVTLRCSPISGHKSVSWYQQVLGQGPQFIFQYYEKEERGRGNFPDRFSARQFPNYSSELNVNALLLGDSALYLCASSLVAGDYEQYFGPGTRLTVT.

The chain employs TRBV15 and TRBJ2-7, with D perhaps matching TRBD1 (6 bases). The CDR3 totals 14 residues. Trimming pared 0 bases from V and 3 bases from J, leaving 9 bases between. Germline-derived CDR1 and CDR2 are LNHNV and YYDKDF (reference sequence). The CDR3 DNA is TGTGCCACCAGCAGAGACAGGGGCAGCTACGAGCAGTACTTC. This gives the protein CATSRDRGSYEQYF.

The chain is built from TRBV10-2 and TRBJ2-3; 8 bases align to TRBD1. Trimming at V came to 5 bases and at J to 0 bases, leaving 1 base not matched to a gene. Germline-derived CDR1 and CDR2 are WSHSY and SAAADI. This CDR3 spans 14 amino acids. The CDR3 sequence is CASSRDRSTDTQYF. The CDR3 nucleotides read TGCGCCAGCAGTCGGGACAGGAGCACAGATACGCAGTATTTT.

The chain combines TRBV5-1 with TRBJ2-2; 10 bases align to TRBD2. CDR1 is SGHRS, CDR2 YFSETQ, per germline. V shed 3 bases and J 8 bases; nucleotides not matched to a gene: 10. This CDR3 comprises 16 residues. The CDR3 region has the DNA TGCGCCAGCAGCTCGGAACAGCGGGGGGGCCGTGGGGAGCTGTTTTTT. Amino acid sequence: CASSSEQRGGRGELFF.

The chain recombines TRBV4-1 with TRBJ2-5, with D perhaps matching TRBD2 (6 bases). The CDR3 is 12 amino acids. Trimming pared 0 bases from V and 10 bases from J, leaving 9 bases between. Germline CDR1 is MGHRA and CDR2 is YSYEKL. The CDR3 region has the DNA TGCGCCAGCAGCCAAGATGGAGGGATCCAGTACTTC. Protein sequence: CASSQDGGIQYF.

The genes are TRBV27 and TRBJ2-6; tentatively, D is TRBD2 (5 bases). Trimming pared 5 bases from V and 2 bases from J, leaving 7 bases between. CDR3 size: 14 residues. Germline assignment: CDR1 MNHEY and CDR2 SMNVEV (reference sequence). The CDR3 DNA reads TGTGCCAGCAGTCGGGGTACTGGGGCCAACGTCCTGACTTTC. Its protein product is CASSRGTGANVLTF.

The chain joins TRBV9 to TRBJ2-3; 7 bases are a match to TRBD1. This CDR3 is built from 15 residues. V trimming: 2 bases; J trimming: 1 base; junction bases outside the gene matches: 4. CDR1 is SGDLS, CDR2 YYNGEE, per germline. DNA of the CDR3: TGTGCCAGCAGCGTTAGGACAGGAGGCACAGATACGCAGTATTTT. This encodes CASSVRTGGTDTQYF.

V usage is TRBV10-3 and J usage is TRBJ1-1; tentative D call: TRBD1 (6 bases). This CDR3 is built from 14 residues. In germline, CDR1 is ENHRY, CDR2 SYGVKD. With 2 bases removed from V and 1 base from J, the gap between germline ends came to 8 bases. The CDR3 bases are TGTGCCATCAGTGAGACAGGGACGAACACTGAAGCTTTCTTT. Its protein is CAISETGTNTEAFF.